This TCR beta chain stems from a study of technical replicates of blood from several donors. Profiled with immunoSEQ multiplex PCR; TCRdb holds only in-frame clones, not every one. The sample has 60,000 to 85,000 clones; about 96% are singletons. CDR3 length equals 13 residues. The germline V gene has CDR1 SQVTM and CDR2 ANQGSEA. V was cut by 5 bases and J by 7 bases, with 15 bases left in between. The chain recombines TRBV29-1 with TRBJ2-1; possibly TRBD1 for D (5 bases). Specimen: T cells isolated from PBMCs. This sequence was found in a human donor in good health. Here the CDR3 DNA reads TGCAGCGTTCAGGGCTTCCAACTTAATGAGCAGTTCTTC. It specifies CSVQGFQLNEQFF.